The rows below give T cell receptor beta chains drawn from one sample of a study of T-cell reconstitution after alpha-beta-depleted transplantation in children. TCRdb reanalysed the PCR reads using MiXCR and keeps one entry per CDR3 protein. The data contain around 480,000 distinct CDR3 sequences, about 33% of them singletons. The input for sequencing was PBMCs from the stem cell graft donor, taken from the stem cell graft. These receptors all stem from a human donor who donated a stem cell graft to a child with aplastic anemia. Both conserved end residues are part of each CDR3. The order of the fields is clone size, J gene, V gene, D gene, CDR3 DNA, CDR3 protein. D genes are given only for firm matches. The listing skips clone size in some rows; elsewhere it reads once, few, many or a size class.

>.|TRBJ2-3|TRBV5-1|.
TGCGCCAGCAGGATGAAGCTGACCACAGATACGCAGTATTTT
CASRMKLTTDTQYF
>.|TRBJ2-3|TRBV7-8|.
TGTGCCAGCGGGGGGGGCCCCACAGATACGCAGTATTTT
CASGGGPTDTQYF
>.|TRBJ2-1|TRBV15|.
TGTGCCACCCGTATTGAACGGGAGCACAATGAGCAGTTCTTC
CATRIEREHNEQFF
>few|TRBJ2-5|TRBV7-9|TRBD1
TGTGCCAGCAGCCCGCGGACAGGGTTATCGGGGGAGACCCAGTACTTC
CASSPRTGLSGETQYF
>few|TRBJ1-2|TRBV20-1|.
TGCAGTGCTAGAGATACCAAAGGCTACACCTTC
CSARDTKGYTF
>.|TRBJ2-7|TRBV4-2|TRBD1
TGTGCCAGCAGCCAAGGGGGGACAGGGACCACGGAGCAGTACTTC
CASSQGGTGTTEQYF
>few|TRBJ2-3|TRBV24-1|.
TGTGCCACCAGTGAGGACGGCACAGATACGCAGTATTTT
CATSEDGTDTQYF
>few|TRBJ2-7|TRBV27|TRBD2
TGTGCCAGCAGATCAGCGGGAGGGCGAGGGGAGCAGTACTTC
CASRSAGGRGEQYF
>few|TRBJ1-2|TRBV12-3/TRBV12-4|.
TGTGCCAGCAGCGAACAGGGTGAGGATGGCTACACCTTC
CASSEQGEDGYTF
>few|TRBJ2-5|TRBV29-1|.
TGCAGCGTTGAAGGTCCGGGACTTAAAGAGACCCAGTACTTC
CSVEGPGLKETQYF
>.|TRBJ1-4|TRBV7-2|.
TGTGCCAGCAGCTTAGCGGGAGCGGGGTTTCCTAATGAAAAACTGTTTTTT
CASSLAGAGFPNEKLFF
>.|TRBJ2-1|TRBV30|TRBD2
TGTGCCTGGAGTGTAACTAGCGGGAGGGAGCAGTTCTTC
CAWSVTSGREQFF
>.|TRBJ2-5|TRBV12-3/TRBV12-4|.
TGTGCCAGCAGCTCGAGTCTATGGGGGCACCAAGAGACCCAGTACTTC
CASSSSLWGHQETQYF
>.|TRBJ1-2|TRBV29-1|TRBD1
TGCAGCGTTGAACGTAATACCGGGACAGACTATGGCTACACCTTC
CSVERNTGTDYGYTF
>.|TRBJ2-1|TRBV7-9|.
TGTGCCAGCAGCTTAGTGTTGGACGGAGATTACAATGAGCAGTTCTTC
CASSLVLDGDYNEQFF
>.|TRBJ2-7|TRBV6-1|.
TGTGCCAGCTCCGAGGGGCTCCTGGGCGAGCAGTACTTC
CASSEGLLGEQYF
>few|TRBJ1-3|TRBV5-1|.
TGCGCCAGCAGCTTGTGGGCAGGGGCCCTAGGGTCTGGAAACACCATATATTTT
CASSLWAGALGSGNTIYF
>.|TRBJ2-6|TRBV7-2|TRBD1
TGTGCCAGCAGCTTCGACAGGGTCTCTGGGGCCAACGTCCTGACTTTC
CASSFDRVSGANVLTF
>.|TRBJ2-7|TRBV25-1|TRBD1
TGTGCCAGCAGAAGACAGGGGGCCTACGAGCAGTACTTC
CASRRQGAYEQYF
>few|TRBJ2-3|TRBV7-9|.
TGTGCCAGCACCCATTTACGTGGCGGGCCCCGCACAGATACGCAGTATTTT
CASTHLRGGPRTDTQYF
>few|TRBJ1-1|TRBV19|.
TGTGCCAGTAGTGCCCAGACAGAATTTAACACTGAAGCTTTCTTT
CASSAQTEFNTEAFF
>few|TRBJ2-1|TRBV29-1|TRBD2
TGCAGCGTTGGTCTCGGGGGGAGGTACAATGAGCAGTTCTTC
CSVGLGGRYNEQFF
>.|TRBJ2-3|TRBV28|TRBD1
TGTGCCAGCAGCCCGACAGGGTCTATAGATACGCAGTATTTT
CASSPTGSIDTQYF
>many|TRBJ2-5|TRBV6-5|TRBD2
TGTGCCAGCAGTACGTCACTAGCGGGAGTGTCAGAGACCCAGTACTTC
CASSTSLAGVSETQYF
>.|TRBJ1-5|TRBV7-9|.
TGTGCCAGCAGCTTTGGGGGCGGGTTAAGGCCCCAGCATTTT
CASSFGGGLRPQHF
>.|TRBJ2-4|TRBV5-5|.
TGTGCCAGCAACGCCGGGGTAGCCAAAAACATTCAGTACTTC
CASNAGVAKNIQYF
>.|TRBJ2-3|TRBV20-1|.
TGCAGTGCTAGTGATCCGGGACGCCTGAATACGCAGTATTTT
CSASDPGRLNTQYF
>many|TRBJ2-5|TRBV5-5|TRBD2
TGTGCCAGCAGCTTCCAAGCGGGAGACGAGACCCAGTACTTC
CASSFQAGDETQYF
>few|TRBJ2-1|TRBV20-1|TRBD2
TGCAGTGCTAGGCGGGAGTCCTACAATGAGCAGTTCTTC
CSARRESYNEQFF
>.|TRBJ2-5|TRBV7-2|.
TGTGCCAGCAGCTCGGGCAGTCCGGAGACCCAGTACTTC
CASSSGSPETQYF
>.|TRBJ2-1|TRBV6-5|.
TGTGCCAGCAGTTCGTCTTCCTTGGACAATGAGCAGTTCTTC
CASSSSSLDNEQFF
>.|TRBJ1-5|TRBV5-1|.
TGCGCCAGCAGCTTGGATCTTGGCGGCGAATGGCCCCAGCATTTT
CASSLDLGGEWPQHF
>few|TRBJ2-1|TRBV12-3/TRBV12-4|.
TGTGCCAGCAGTTCCCCCCTCTTGATGCAGTTCTTC
CASSSPLLMQFF
>few|TRBJ1-5|TRBV15|.
TGTGCCACCAGCAGGGTGACAGGCGCGGGAGAGACATCCCGCAATCAGCCCCAGCATTTT
CATSRVTGAGETSRNQPQHF
>few|TRBJ2-5|TRBV7-9|TRBD1
TGTGCCAGCAGCTCCGTAGGACAGGTCCAAGAGACCCAGTACTTC
CASSSVGQVQETQYF
>.|TRBJ2-1|TRBV19|.
TGTGCCAGTAGTAAAAACCGGGATCAGAAGAATGAGCAGTTCTTC
CASSKNRDQKNEQFF
>few|TRBJ2-1|TRBV7-2|TRBD1
TGTGCCAGCAGCTTACAAACAGGGGGATACAATGAGCAGTTCTTC
CASSLQTGGYNEQFF
>few|TRBJ2-2|TRBV29-1|.
TGCAGCGTTGTTTCCAGGGTAGCCGGGGAGCTGTTTTTT
CSVVSRVAGELFF
>.|TRBJ1-1|TRBV11-2|.
TGTGCCAGCAGCTTTTCGACCACTGAAGCTTTCTTT
CASSFSTTEAFF
>.|TRBJ1-2|TRBV19|.
TGTGCCAGTAGTTCGACCCAGGGATCCGAACCCTATGGCTACACCTTC
CASSSTQGSEPYGYTF
>.|TRBJ2-2|TRBV5-1|.
TGCGCCAGCAGGTCGGACGGCAGCACGAACACCGGGGAGCTGTTTTTT
CASRSDGSTNTGELFF